These 17 T cell receptor beta chains originate from one sample sequenced in a study of T cell responses to AZD1222 COVID-19 vaccine. Only in-frame clones appear in the TCRdb table, and some are missing; sequencing was by immunoSEQ multiplex PCR. Of tens of thousands of clones listed, approximately 79% are singletons. Sample: peripheral blood, taken on day 0 of AZD1222 vaccination. Every receptor here comes from an adult in good health.

CDR3: CASTQTFSYNEQFF. CDR3 coding DNA: TGTGCCAGCACGCAGACTTTCTCCTACAATGAGCAGTTCTTC. The gene calls are TRBV6-5 and TRBJ2-1; D remains ambiguous. The ends were cut back, 7 bases at V and 0 bases at J, with 10 bases in the middle. Germline loops: CDR1 MNHEY, CDR2 SVGAGI. This CDR3 spans 14 amino acids.

This clone showed up just once. The chain carries TRBV28 and TRBJ2-7; 8 bases agree with TRBD1. The germline V gene encodes CDR1 MDHEN and CDR2 SYDVKM. V lost 3 bases, J lost 3 bases, and 4 bases stayed unmatched. This CDR3 has 14 amino acids. This CDR3 reads CASSFPGGRYEQYF. CDR3 bases: TGTGCCAGCAGTTTTCCAGGGGGCCGCTACGAGCAGTACTTC. The full variable domain, with the rest looked up from reference TRBV28 and TRBJ2-7, is DVKVTQSSRYLVKRTGEKVFLECVQDMDHENMFWYRQDPGLGLRLIYFSYDVKMKEKGDIPEGYSVSREKKERFSLILESASTNQTSMYLCASSFPGGRYEQYFGPGTRLTVT.

The CDR3 reads CATSGQPSRVEQFF. The CDR3 DNA reads TGTGCCACCAGCGGACAACCTTCCAGGGTTGAGCAGTTCTTC. The gene calls are TRBV15 and TRBJ2-1, with a weak D call TRBD1 (5 bases). The germline V gene encodes CDR1 LNHNV and CDR2 YYDKDF (reference sequence). V lost 5 bases and J lost 9, with 17 bases in between. The CDR3 loop spans 14 amino acids.

The DNA of the CDR3 is TGTGCCAGTACTGACAGCGGGGGGGCAGATACGCAGTATTTT. Translation: CASTDSGGADTQYF. V is TRBV19 and J is TRBJ2-3; 10 bases are shared with TRBD2. The length of the CDR3 is 14 residues. The V gene's germline CDR1 is LNHDA and CDR2 SQIVND (reference sequence). V shed 7 bases and J 4 bases; nucleotides not matched to a gene: 5.

This sequence joins TRBV6-5 and TRBJ1-3; D is uncertain. Germline-derived CDR1 and CDR2 are MNHEY and SVGAGI. The CDR3 runs 12 residues. Trimming removed 6 bases at V and 6 bases at J, with 9 bases between. The CDR3 protein is CASRDVVNTIYF. The CDR3 DNA reads as TGTGCCAGCAGGGACGTAGTAAACACCATATATTTT.

V gene TRBV6-1 combines with J gene TRBJ1-2; the D is unclear. The CDR3 covers 12 residues. Germline CDR1 and CDR2: MNHNS and SASEGT. Trimming left V 3 bases short and J 2 bases short, with 4 bases between. This CDR3 reads CASSDRNYGYTF. CDR3 in DNA: TGTGCCAGCAGTGACAGAAACTATGGCTACACCTTC.

The chain is built from TRBV7-2 and TRBJ2-7, with TRBD1 identical over 10 bases. CDR3 size: 16 residues. CDR1 and CDR2 (germline): SGHTA, FQGNSA. J gave up 7 bases and V 5 bases, and 14 bases lay outside the gene matches. In nucleotides, the CDR3 is TGTGCCAGCAGCAATAGGAAGGGGACAGGGGTGCGTGAGCAGTACTTC. As protein: CASSNRKGTGVREQYF.

The chain couples TRBV5-1 to TRBJ2-5, with 10 bases that match TRBD1. This CDR3 is built from 17 residues. The trim removed 3 bases at V and 2 bases at J, leaving 10 bases unmatched. CDR1 and CDR2 (germline): SGHRS, YFSETQ. The CDR3 bases are TGCGCCAGCAGCTGGGGACAGGGGAGAGGGATACAAGAGACCCAGTACTTC. It encodes CASSWGQGRGIQETQYF.

The gene calls are TRBV30 and TRBJ1-1, with a tentative D call TRBD1 (5 bases). V gave up 8 bases and J gave up 1 base, with 14 bases separating them. CDR3 length: 13 residues. CDR1 GTSNPN and CDR2 SVGIG come from the germline V gene (reference sequence). CDR3 protein: CAGTRQGNTEAFF. In DNA, the CDR3 is TGTGCCGGGACCCGTCAGGGGAACACTGAAGCTTTCTTT.

The V gene is TRBV11-2, the J gene TRBJ1-4; D is unclear. This CDR3 comprises 15 residues. Germline CDR1 and CDR2: SGHAT and FQNNGV. V lost 6 bases and J 8 bases, leaving 19 bases between the germline ends. In DNA form, the CDR3 reads TGTGCCAGCAGAGTCGCCGGGGAGTCGGGAGAAAAACTGTTTTTT. It yields the protein CASRVAGESGEKLFF.

This clone was seen more than once but under ten times. The rearrangement links TRBV15 to TRBJ2-1; 7 bases are shared with TRBD2. Germline CDR1 reads LNHNV; CDR2 reads YYDKDF (reference sequence). After removal of 5 bases from V and 8 bases from J, the junction contained 9 bases not matched to a gene. The CDR3 is 14 amino acids. CDR3: CATSPTASGYEQFF. Written as DNA, the CDR3 is TGTGCCACCAGCCCTACAGCTAGCGGCTATGAGCAGTTCTTC.

The rearrangement joins TRBV3-1 (or the pseudogene TRBV3-2) to TRBJ1-4; no clear D. Between the trimmed V and J ends, which lost 4 bases and 4 bases, there was a span of 13 bases. The CDR3 runs 15 residues. The V gene's germline CDR1 is LGHDT and CDR2 YNNKEL (reference sequence). The DNA for the CDR3 is TGTGCCAGCAGCCTCGCTCGTGGGAATAATGAAAAACTGTTTTTT. Protein: CASSLARGNNEKLFF.

The chain is built from TRBV5-1 and TRBJ2-2; perhaps TRBD1 as D (6 bases). Germline-derived CDR1 and CDR2 are SGHRS and YFSETQ. The CDR3 is made up of 15 amino acids. V lost 4 bases, J lost 6 bases, and 16 bases lay in between. CDR3 bases: TGCGCCAGCAGCAGGGCCGGGACACCCCCCGGGGAGCTGTTTTTT. This translates into CASSRAGTPPGELFF.

This sequence joins TRBV29-1 and TRBJ1-2; no clear D gene. Germline V lookup: CDR1 SQVTM, CDR2 ANQGSEA. The CDR3 spans 8 residues. Trimming removed 6 bases at V and 12 bases at J, with 8 bases between. The CDR3: CSVGHDTF. The CDR3 nucleotides are TGCAGCGTCGGGCACGACACCTTC.

The V and J genes are TRBV6-5 and TRBJ1-3, with TRBD1 as a possible D gene (6 bases). CDR3 length: 13 residues. V gave up 8 bases and J gave up 1 base, with 9 bases separating them. Germline V gives CDR1 MNHEY, CDR2 SVGAGI. CDR3 loop: CASGTGSGNTIYF. The CDR3 DNA reads TGTGCCAGCGGCACAGGGTCTGGAAACACCATATATTTT.

The chain couples TRBV5-1 to TRBJ1-2, with D perhaps TRBD1 (6 bases). CDR1 and CDR2 from the germline V gene are SGHRS and YFSETQ. The CDR3 sequence is 14 residues long. Trimming removed 2 bases at V and 2 bases at J, with 10 bases between. CDR3 sequence: CASSFEGGNYGYTF. The DNA for the CDR3 is TGCGCCAGCAGCTTTGAGGGGGGAAACTATGGCTACACCTTC.

The rearrangement joins TRBV2 to TRBJ2-7, with D perhaps TRBD1 (5 bases). Per germline, CDR1 SNHLY and CDR2 FYNNEI. V was pared by 6 bases and J by 3 bases, with 9 bases between. The CDR3 extends over 12 amino acids. Here the CDR3 reads CASRQAFYEQYF. The CDR3 DNA follows: TGTGCCAGCAGACAGGCGTTCTACGAGCAGTACTTC.